Listed below are T cell receptor beta chains from one sample, sequenced in a study of T cell repertoires in cytomegalovirus infection. Their specific antigens are unknown. TCRdb fed the reads into MiXCR, producing one record per CDR3 protein. Found here are roughly 200,000 distinct CDR3 sequences, roughly 34% of them singletons; the top ten hold around 60%. The sample consisted of CD8+ T cells from cultured PBMCs, taken from culture after CMV antigen stimulation. The receptors originated from a human donor in good health (CMV status not recorded). Some clones in this sample may be carry-over from other donors' samples. The CDR3 runs from the conserved cysteine through the conserved F or W. Fields, in order: V gene, J gene, D gene, clone size, CDR3 protein, CDR3 DNA. A D gene is named only where the DNA matches it firmly. The size of a clone is reported for some rows only, either as once, few or many, or as a class for expanded clones.

V gene: TRBV12-3/TRBV12-4
J gene: TRBJ1-3
D gene: TRBD1
clone size: .
CDR3 protein: CASSSGQGDTIYF
CDR3 DNA: TGTGCCAGCAGTTCGGGACAGGGGGACACCATATATTTT

V gene: TRBV11-2
J gene: TRBJ2-5
D gene: TRBD2
clone size: few
CDR3 protein: CASSRPGLAGQETQYF
CDR3 DNA: TGTGCCAGCAGCCGCCCGGGACTAGCGGGGCAAGAGACCCAGTACTTC

V gene: TRBV28
J gene: TRBJ2-7
D gene: TRBD1
clone size: .
CDR3 protein: CASSLVGTDEQYF
CDR3 DNA: TGTGCCAGCAGTTTGGTGGGGACAGACGAGCAGTACTTC

V gene: TRBV5-6
J gene: TRBJ2-3
D gene: .
clone size: .
CDR3 protein: CASSFLGAADTQYF
CDR3 DNA: TGTGCCAGCAGCTTCTTGGGGGCCGCAGATACGCAGTATTTT

V gene: TRBV7-4
J gene: TRBJ2-1
D gene: .
clone size: .
CDR3 protein: CASSSHRLHRGNEQFF
CDR3 DNA: TGTGCCAGCAGCTCCCACAGGCTTCATAGGGGAAATGAGCAGTTCTTC

V gene: TRBV20-1
J gene: TRBJ1-2
D gene: .
clone size: .
CDR3 protein: CSARGGTLYYGYTF
CDR3 DNA: TGCAGTGCTAGAGGAGGGACCCTATACTATGGCTACACCTTC

V gene: TRBV7-3
J gene: TRBJ2-2
D gene: TRBD1
clone size: few
CDR3 protein: CASSRSHLDRANTGELFF
CDR3 DNA: TGTGCCAGCAGCCGATCCCATTTGGACAGGGCTAACACCGGGGAGCTGTTTTTT

V gene: TRBV28
J gene: TRBJ1-2
D gene: TRBD1
clone size: once
CDR3 protein: CASSQRAIRDRGRHYGYTF
CDR3 DNA: TGTGCCAGCAGTCAGAGGGCCATCCGGGACAGGGGGCGCCACTATGGCTACACCTTC

V gene: TRBV2
J gene: TRBJ2-5
D gene: .
clone size: .
CDR3 protein: CASGIGRGETQYF
CDR3 DNA: TGTGCCAGCGGGATCGGGAGAGGGGAGACCCAGTACTTC

V gene: TRBV18
J gene: TRBJ2-1
D gene: .
clone size: few
CDR3 protein: CASSGGRISSYNEQFF
CDR3 DNA: TGTGCCAGCTCAGGGGGACGGATCAGCTCCTACAATGAGCAGTTCTTC

V gene: TRBV3-1
J gene: TRBJ2-3
D gene: .
clone size: few
CDR3 protein: CASSPDFPRDTQYF
CDR3 DNA: TGTGCCAGCAGCCCGGACTTCCCTCGGGATACGCAGTATTTT

V gene: TRBV12-3/TRBV12-4
J gene: TRBJ1-1
D gene: .
clone size: few
CDR3 protein: CASSGQFEAFF
CDR3 DNA: TGTGCCAGCAGTGGACAGTTTGAAGCTTTCTTT

V gene: TRBV3-1
J gene: TRBJ2-5
D gene: TRBD2
clone size: .
CDR3 protein: CASSQELAEETQYF
CDR3 DNA: TGTGCCAGCAGCCAAGAACTAGCGGAAGAGACCCAGTACTTC

V gene: TRBV7-8
J gene: TRBJ2-1
D gene: .
clone size: .
CDR3 protein: CASSLGLGGEQFF
CDR3 DNA: TGTGCCAGCAGCTTAGGACTCGGAGGGGAGCAGTTCTTC

V gene: TRBV6-6
J gene: TRBJ2-5
D gene: .
clone size: few
CDR3 protein: CASSYRSQETQYF
CDR3 DNA: TGTGCCAGCAGTTACAGGTCCCAAGAGACCCAGTACTTC

V gene: TRBV20-1
J gene: TRBJ2-7
D gene: .
clone size: .
CDR3 protein: CSARKTDSYEQYF
CDR3 DNA: TGCAGTGCTAGAAAAACCGACAGCTACGAGCAGTACTTC

V gene: TRBV7-2
J gene: TRBJ2-7
D gene: .
clone size: few
CDR3 protein: CASSLEPGRVYEQYF
CDR3 DNA: TGTGCCAGCAGCTTAGAGCCGGGTCGGGTCTACGAGCAGTACTTC

V gene: TRBV20-1
J gene: TRBJ2-1
D gene: .
clone size: once
CDR3 protein: CSARLRSSYNEQFF
CDR3 DNA: TGCAGTGCTAGACTCCGGAGCTCCTACAATGAGCAGTTCTTC

V gene: TRBV3-1
J gene: TRBJ2-1
D gene: TRBD1
clone size: .
CDR3 protein: CASSQVQDRVGHNEQFF
CDR3 DNA: TGTGCCAGCAGCCAAGTCCAGGACAGGGTGGGGCACAATGAGCAGTTCTTC

V gene: TRBV20-1
J gene: TRBJ2-7
D gene: TRBD2
clone size: few
CDR3 protein: CSARDNRLVVQEGLAGVYSYEQYF
CDR3 DNA: TGCAGTGCTAGAGATAACCGGTTGGTCGTCCAAGAGGGACTAGCGGGAGTGTACTCCTACGAGCAGTACTTC

V gene: TRBV20-1
J gene: TRBJ2-7
D gene: TRBD2
clone size: .
CDR3 protein: CSARLGLAGKGEYEQYF
CDR3 DNA: TGCAGTGCTAGACTCGGACTAGCGGGAAAGGGCGAGTACGAGCAGTACTTC

V gene: TRBV4-2
J gene: TRBJ1-2
D gene: .
clone size: few
CDR3 protein: CASSGGANYGYTF
CDR3 DNA: TGTGCCAGCAGTGGGGGCGCCAACTATGGCTACACCTTC

V gene: TRBV7-9
J gene: TRBJ1-1
D gene: TRBD1
clone size: .
CDR3 protein: CASSSMGQMNTEAFF
CDR3 DNA: TGTGCCAGCAGCTCAATGGGACAGATGAACACTGAAGCTTTCTTT

V gene: TRBV9
J gene: TRBJ2-7
D gene: .
clone size: few
CDR3 protein: CASSGTKGFGPYEQYF
CDR3 DNA: TGTGCCAGCAGCGGGACCAAGGGATTCGGCCCCTACGAGCAGTACTTC

V gene: TRBV14
J gene: TRBJ1-4
D gene: .
clone size: .
CDR3 protein: CASSQGGWNEKLFF
CDR3 DNA: TGTGCCAGCAGCCAAGGAGGGTGGAATGAAAAACTGTTTTTT

V gene: TRBV7-3
J gene: TRBJ1-5
D gene: .
clone size: .
CDR3 protein: CASSLGAGQPQHF
CDR3 DNA: TGTGCCAGCAGCTTAGGGGCCGGGCAGCCCCAGCATTTT

V gene: TRBV14
J gene: TRBJ2-1
D gene: TRBD2
clone size: .
CDR3 protein: CASSPGLAGEVNEQFF
CDR3 DNA: TGTGCCAGCAGTCCTGGACTAGCGGGAGAAGTGAATGAGCAGTTCTTC

V gene: TRBV20-1
J gene: TRBJ2-4
D gene: .
clone size: .
CDR3 protein: CSARDSSENIQYF
CDR3 DNA: TGCAGTGCTAGAGACAGTTCCGAAAACATTCAGTACTTC

V gene: TRBV12-3/TRBV12-4
J gene: TRBJ2-5
D gene: TRBD2
clone size: .
CDR3 protein: CASSSSGGASKETQYF
CDR3 DNA: TGTGCCAGCAGTTCTAGCGGGGGGGCTTCGAAGGAGACCCAGTACTTC

V gene: TRBV6-5
J gene: TRBJ2-5
D gene: .
clone size: few
CDR3 protein: CASSYGAGQETQYF
CDR3 DNA: TGTGCCAGCAGTTACGGGGCCGGCCAAGAGACCCAGTACTTC

V gene: TRBV12-3/TRBV12-4
J gene: TRBJ2-1
D gene: TRBD2
clone size: .
CDR3 protein: CASRGLAGDSYNEQFF
CDR3 DNA: TGTGCCAGCAGGGGACTAGCGGGAGACTCCTACAATGAGCAGTTCTTC

V gene: TRBV12-5
J gene: TRBJ1-2
D gene: TRBD1
clone size: .
CDR3 protein: CASGSEGQGFGYTF
CDR3 DNA: TGTGCTAGTGGTTCGGAAGGACAGGGGTTTGGCTACACCTTC

V gene: TRBV19
J gene: TRBJ2-1
D gene: .
clone size: .
CDR3 protein: CATTGQGRAYNEQFF
CDR3 DNA: TGTGCCACTACGGGACAAGGCAGAGCCTACAATGAGCAGTTCTTC

V gene: TRBV7-2
J gene: TRBJ2-5
D gene: .
clone size: many
CDR3 protein: CASSSTGGTQYF
CDR3 DNA: TGTGCCAGCAGCTCCACCGGGGGAACCCAGTACTTC

V gene: TRBV7-3
J gene: TRBJ1-5
D gene: .
clone size: few
CDR3 protein: CASSSLRQVYGYLPNQPQHF
CDR3 DNA: TGTGCCAGCAGCTCCTTAAGGCAGGTCTATGGTTACCTTCCTAATCAGCCCCAGCATTTT

V gene: TRBV7-8
J gene: TRBJ2-7
D gene: .
clone size: .
CDR3 protein: CASSLPREDEQYF
CDR3 DNA: TGTGCCAGCAGCTTACCTAGGGAGGACGAGCAGTACTTC

V gene: TRBV6-1
J gene: TRBJ2-1
D gene: .
clone size: .
CDR3 protein: CASSEAPINVNVQFF
CDR3 DNA: TGTGCCAGCAGTGAAGCGCCAATAAACGTAAACGTGCAGTTCTTC

V gene: TRBV7-9
J gene: TRBJ2-1
D gene: TRBD1
clone size: few
CDR3 protein: CASSPHRDRGAYNEQFF
CDR3 DNA: TGTGCCAGCAGCCCCCATCGAGACAGGGGCGCCTACAATGAGCAGTTCTTC

V gene: TRBV7-6
J gene: TRBJ1-4
D gene: .
clone size: .
CDR3 protein: CASSHLTREGTNEKLFF
CDR3 DNA: TGTGCCAGCAGCCATCTTACCCGGGAGGGAACTAATGAAAAACTGTTTTTT

V gene: TRBV7-9
J gene: TRBJ2-7
D gene: TRBD2
clone size: .
CDR3 protein: CASSLKLAGGHEQYF
CDR3 DNA: TGTGCCAGCAGCTTAAAACTAGCGGGAGGCCACGAGCAGTACTTC

V gene: TRBV5-6
J gene: TRBJ2-3
D gene: .
clone size: .
CDR3 protein: CASSLIPGINTDTQYF
CDR3 DNA: TGTGCCAGCAGCTTGATCCCGGGAATTAACACAGATACGCAGTATTTT

V gene: TRBV7-6
J gene: TRBJ2-7
D gene: .
clone size: .
CDR3 protein: CASSYPRTGAAYEQYF
CDR3 DNA: TGTGCCAGCAGCTACCCAAGAACGGGGGCTGCCTACGAGCAGTACTTC

V gene: TRBV7-3
J gene: TRBJ2-7
D gene: TRBD1
clone size: few
CDR3 protein: CASTPKGQGLNEQYF
CDR3 DNA: TGTGCCAGCACCCCCAAAGGACAGGGGCTTAACGAGCAGTACTTC

V gene: TRBV12-3/TRBV12-4
J gene: TRBJ1-5
D gene: .
clone size: few
CDR3 protein: CASSLGRAANQPQHF
CDR3 DNA: TGTGCCAGCAGTTTAGGCAGGGCGGCCAATCAGCCCCAGCATTTT

V gene: TRBV5-4
J gene: TRBJ2-1
D gene: .
clone size: .
CDR3 protein: CASSRGPADQQFF
CDR3 DNA: TGTGCCAGCAGCAGGGGTCCCGCAGATCAGCAGTTCTTC

V gene: TRBV7-6
J gene: TRBJ2-5
D gene: .
clone size: .
CDR3 protein: CASSPQRGETQYF
CDR3 DNA: TGTGCCAGCAGCCCCCAAAGGGGAGAGACCCAGTACTTC